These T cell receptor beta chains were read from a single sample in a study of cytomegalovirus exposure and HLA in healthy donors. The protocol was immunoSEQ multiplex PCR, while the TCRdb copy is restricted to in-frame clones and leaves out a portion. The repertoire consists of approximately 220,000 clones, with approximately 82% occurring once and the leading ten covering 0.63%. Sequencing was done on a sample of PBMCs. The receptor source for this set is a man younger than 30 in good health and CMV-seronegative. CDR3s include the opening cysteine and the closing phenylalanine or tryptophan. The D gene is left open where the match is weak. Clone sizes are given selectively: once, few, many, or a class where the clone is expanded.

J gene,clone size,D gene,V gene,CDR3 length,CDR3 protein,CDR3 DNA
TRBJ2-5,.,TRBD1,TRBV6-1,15,CASSTGNRGQETQYF,TGTGCCAGCAGTACCGGAAACAGGGGGCAAGAGACCCAGTACTTC
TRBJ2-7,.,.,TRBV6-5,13,CASRRNRGYEQYF,TGTGCCAGCAGACGAAACCGGGGGTACGAGCAGTACTTC
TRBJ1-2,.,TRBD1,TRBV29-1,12,CSVRDRVGGYTF,TGCAGCGTCCGGGACAGGGTGGGTGGCTACACCTTC
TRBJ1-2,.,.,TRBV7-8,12,CASSGDTGGYTF,TGTGCCAGCAGCGGGGACACTGGTGGCTACACCTTC
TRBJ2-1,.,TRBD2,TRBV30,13,CARSGRAYNEQFF,TGTGCCCGTAGCGGGAGGGCCTACAATGAGCAGTTCTTC
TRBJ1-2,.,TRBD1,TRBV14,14,CASSQNRGTYGYTF,TGTGCCAGCAGCCAAAACAGGGGAACCTATGGCTACACCTTC
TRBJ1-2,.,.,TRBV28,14,CASSLWGEPYGYTF,TGTGCCAGCAGTTTATGGGGAGAGCCCTATGGCTACACCTTC
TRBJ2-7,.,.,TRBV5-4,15,CASSLRTGLSYEQYF,TGTGCCAGCAGCTTGAGAACAGGGCTCTCCTACGAGCAGTACTTC
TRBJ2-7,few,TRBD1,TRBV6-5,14,CASSYGTGGGEQYF,TGTGCCAGCAGTTACGGGACAGGGGGTGGCGAGCAGTACTTC
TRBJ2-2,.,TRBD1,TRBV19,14,CASSITGVAGELFF,TGTGCCAGTAGTATTACAGGGGTAGCGGGGGAGCTGTTTTTT
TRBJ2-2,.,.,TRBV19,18,CASSFRGQGFSDTGELFF,TGTGCCAGTAGTTTTCGCGGCCAGGGGTTTTCGGACACCGGGGAGCTGTTTTTT
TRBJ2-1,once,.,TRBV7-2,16,CASSLASAKTYNEQFF,TGTGCCAGCAGCTTAGCCAGTGCAAAAACCTACAATGAGCAGTTCTTC
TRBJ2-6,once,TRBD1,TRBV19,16,CASSVQGAPGANVLTF,TGTGCCAGTAGCGTACAGGGGGCACCCGGGGCCAACGTCCTGACTTTC
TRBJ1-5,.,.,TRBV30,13,CAWSWAANQPQHF,TGTGCCTGGAGCTGGGCAGCCAATCAGCCCCAGCATTTT
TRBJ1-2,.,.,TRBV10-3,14,CAISASGRGVGYTF,TGTGCCATCAGTGCCTCAGGCAGGGGAGTAGGCTACACCTTC
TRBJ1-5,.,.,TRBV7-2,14,CASSLNARVQPQHF,TGTGCCAGCAGCTTAAATGCGCGGGTACAGCCCCAGCATTTT
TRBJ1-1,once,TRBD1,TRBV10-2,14,CASRTGSMNTEAFF,TGCGCCAGCAGGACAGGGTCAATGAACACTGAAGCTTTCTTT
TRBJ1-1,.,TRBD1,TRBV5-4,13,CASSSRQGPEAFF,TGTGCCAGCAGCTCCCGACAGGGACCTGAAGCTTTCTTT
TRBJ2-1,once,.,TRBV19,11,CASSERDEQFF,TGTGCCAGTAGTGAGCGGGATGAGCAGTTCTTC
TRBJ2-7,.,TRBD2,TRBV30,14,CAWSAAAGGYEQYF,TGTGCCTGGAGTGCGGCGGCGGGAGGTTACGAGCAGTACTTC
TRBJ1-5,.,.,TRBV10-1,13,CASSESGRQPQHF,TGCGCCAGCAGTGAATCGGGGAGGCAGCCCCAGCATTTT
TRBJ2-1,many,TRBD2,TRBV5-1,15,CASSPSGRDGNEQFF,TGCGCCAGCAGCCCTAGCGGGAGAGACGGGAATGAGCAGTTCTTC
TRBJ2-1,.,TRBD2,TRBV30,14,CACGLAGGPNEQFF,TGTGCCTGTGGACTAGCGGGAGGGCCGAATGAGCAGTTCTTC
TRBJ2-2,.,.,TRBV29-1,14,CSVELQTNTGELFF,TGCAGCGTTGAACTACAGACGAACACCGGGGAGCTGTTTTTT
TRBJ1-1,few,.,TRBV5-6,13,CASSFGGLLKAFF,TGTGCCAGCAGCTTCGGGGGGTTGCTAAAAGCTTTCTTT
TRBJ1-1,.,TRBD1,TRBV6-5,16,CASSYSFTGGNTEAFF,TGTGCCAGCAGTTACTCGTTTACAGGGGGGAACACTGAAGCTTTCTTT
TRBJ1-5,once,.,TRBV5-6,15,CASSLGPGSNQPQHF,TGTGCCAGCAGCTTAGGCCCAGGGAGCAATCAGCCCCAGCATTTT
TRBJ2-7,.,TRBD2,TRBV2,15,CATIKGEGSRGEQYF,TGTGCCACCATTAAAGGGGAGGGGTCCCGGGGCGAGCAGTACTTC
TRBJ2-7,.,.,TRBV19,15,CASSSSAGWAYEQYF,TGTGCCAGTAGTAGTTCCGCGGGATGGGCCTACGAGCAGTACTTC
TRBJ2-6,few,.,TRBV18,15,CASSQQGSGANVLTF,TGTGCCAGCTCTCAACAGGGCTCTGGGGCCAACGTCCTGACTTTC
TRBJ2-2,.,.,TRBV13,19,CASSLGFRRESRRTGELFF,TGTGCCAGCAGCTTAGGTTTTCGTCGGGAGAGCCGTCGAACCGGGGAGCTGTTTTTT
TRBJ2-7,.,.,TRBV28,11,CASSSQRPLDF,TGTGCCAGCAGTTCCCAGCGCCCCTTGGACTTC
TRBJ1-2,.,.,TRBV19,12,CASRSREGGYTF,TGTGCCAGTAGGAGCCGGGAGGGGGGCTACACCTTC
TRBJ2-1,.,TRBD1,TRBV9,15,CASSVQGVSYNEQFF,TGTGCCAGCAGCGTACAGGGGGTATCCTACAATGAGCAGTTCTTC
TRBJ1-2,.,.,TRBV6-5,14,CASSPVAGPYGYTF,TGTGCCAGCAGCCCCGTGGCAGGCCCCTATGGCTACACCTTC
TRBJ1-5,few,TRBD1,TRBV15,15,CATSTGEYSNQPQHF,TGTGCCACCTCTACAGGGGAGTATAGCAATCAGCCCCAGCATTTT
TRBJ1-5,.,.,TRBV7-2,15,CASSLGQGYNQPQHF,TGTGCCAGCAGCTTAGGTCAGGGATACAATCAGCCCCAGCATTTT
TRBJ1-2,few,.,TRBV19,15,CASGSGLTPLYGYTF,TGTGCCAGTGGGTCTGGACTAACCCCCCTATATGGCTACACCTTC
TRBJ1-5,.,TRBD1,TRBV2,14,CATQDREEVGPQHF,TGTGCCACCCAGGACAGGGAGGAAGTCGGGCCCCAGCATTTT
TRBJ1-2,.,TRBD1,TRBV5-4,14,CASSTGQGTYGYTF,TGTGCCAGCAGCACGGGACAGGGCACGTATGGCTACACCTTC
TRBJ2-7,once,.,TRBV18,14,CASSPGLLLGEQYF,TGTGCCAGCTCACCTGGACTTCTCCTGGGGGAGCAGTACTTC
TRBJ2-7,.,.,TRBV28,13,CASGSQDFYEQYF,TGTGCCAGCGGATCGCAGGATTTCTACGAGCAGTACTTC